Shown below are 29 T cell receptor beta chains from a single sample sequenced in a study of blood T cell repertoires in COVID-19. Assay used: immunoSEQ multiplex PCR; TCRdb lists only in-frame clones, some missing. In the table there are about 220,000 clones, over 75% of which are singletons. Specimen: PBMCs or T cells enriched from blood (not recorded which). These receptors were obtained from a woman aged 55 to 70 who had recovered from COVID-19.

The rearrangement joins TRBV19 to TRBJ2-2; 8 bases align to TRBD1. CDR1 is LNHDA and CDR2 is SQIVND in the germline V gene (reference sequence). The J segment lost 4 bases and the V segment lost 5 bases, leaving 6 bases of the junction unmatched. The CDR3 length is 15 residues. CDR3 nucleotide sequence: TGTGCCAGTAGTCTGGGGACAGGATTCACCGGGGAGCTGTTTTTT. It specifies CASSLGTGFTGELFF.

V and J are TRBV3-1 (or the pseudogene TRBV3-2) and TRBJ1-4; D may be TRBD1 (5 bases). V dropped 6 bases and J dropped 8 bases, with 19 bases sitting between them. This CDR3 contains 15 residues. Germline V gene sequence: CDR1 LGHDT, CDR2 YNNKEL (reference sequence). CDR3 in amino acids: CASSRSGRVGEKLFF. In nucleotides, the CDR3 is TGTGCCAGCAGTCGCTCGGGCAGGGTGGGAGAAAAACTGTTTTTT.

This chain joins TRBV11-2 and TRBJ1-1; perhaps TRBD1 as D (5 bases). Germline CDR1 is SGHAT and CDR2 is FQNNGV. The CDR3 totals 13 residues. Trimming cost V 5 bases and J 7 bases, with 14 bases left between them. The DNA for the CDR3 is TGTGCCAGCAGCCCCAGGGAGGACGGTGAAGCTTTCTTT. It codes for CASSPREDGEAFF. Full variable domain (rest looked up from reference TRBV11-2 and TRBJ1-1): EAGVAQSPRYKIIEKRQSVAFWCNPISGHATLYWYQQILGQGPKLLIQFQNNGVVDDSQLPKDRFSAERLKGVDSTLKIQPAKLEDSAVYLCASSPREDGEAFFGQGTRLTVV.

The chain joins TRBV3-1 (or the pseudogene TRBV3-2) to TRBJ1-6; possible D gene TRBD1, 5 bases. V was pared by 7 bases and J by 7 bases, with 14 bases between. This CDR3 region has 14 residues. In germline, CDR1 is LGHDT, CDR2 YNNKEL (reference sequence). CDR3 nucleotide sequence: TGTGCCAGCACCCGGGGGGGGAAGAATTCACCCCTCCACTTT. This encodes CASTRGGKNSPLHF.

The J gene is TRBJ2-3, the V gene TRBV19; D ambiguous. The CDR3 is 17 amino acids. The V and J ends lost 0 bases and 3 bases respectively, with 16 bases between them. Per germline, CDR1 LNHDA and CDR2 SQIVND (reference sequence). This CDR3 reads CASSIERAAFSTDTQYF. CDR3 sequence (DNA): TGTGCCAGTAGTATAGAGCGCGCTGCTTTTTCGACAGATACGCAGTATTTT.

V gene TRBV7-8 combines with J gene TRBJ1-6; TRBD1 matches at 8 bases. The CDR3 consists of 15 residues. Germline V gene data show CDR1 as SGHVS and CDR2 as FQNEAQ. Losses at the gene ends were 0 bases for V and 7 bases for J; bases not matched to a gene: 2. CDR3 nucleotides: TGTGCCAGCAGCTTAGCCGGACAGGGAAATTCACCCCTCCACTTT. Translating gives CASSLAGQGNSPLHF.

The chain couples TRBV7-9 to TRBJ2-3, with 12 bases lining up with TRBD2. V was clipped by 4 bases and J by 4 bases; unmatched bases: 6. The CDR3 runs 16 residues. The germline V gene encodes CDR1 SEHNR and CDR2 FQNEAQ (reference sequence). The CDR3 loop is CASSSSSGGAADTQYF. The CDR3 DNA reads as TGTGCCAGCAGCTCTTCTAGCGGGGGGGCGGCAGATACGCAGTATTTT.

V and J are TRBV15 and TRBJ1-2; D remains unclear. Trimming left V 4 bases short and J 5 bases short, with 11 bases between. Germline loops: CDR1 LNHNV, CDR2 YYDKDF (reference sequence). The CDR3 is made up of 13 amino acids. The CDR3 loop is CATSTHLGYGYTF. CDR3 nucleotide sequence: TGTGCCACCAGCACGCACCTCGGGTATGGCTACACCTTC.

The chain carries TRBV2 and TRBJ1-4; D is undetermined. The germline V and J ends were trimmed by 3 bases and 10 bases, with 15 bases remaining between them. CDR1 is SNHLY, CDR2 FYNNEI, per germline. This CDR3 is built from 14 residues. This CDR3 reads CASSDSGRYRKLFF. The CDR3 DNA is TGTGCCAGCAGTGACTCGGGGAGATACCGAAAACTGTTTTTT. Complete variable domain (other parts from reference TRBV2 and TRBJ1-4): EPEVTQTPSHQVTQMGQEVILRCVPISNHLYFYWYRQILGQKVEFLVSFYNNEISEKSEIFDDQFSVERPDGSNFTLKIRSTKLEDSAMYFCASSDSGRYRKLFFGSGTQLSVL.

V gene TRBV12-3 or TRBV12-4 combines with J gene TRBJ1-2; no firm D call. With 5 bases removed from V and 6 bases from J, the gap between germline ends came to 13 bases. The CDR3 sequence is 13 residues long. The CDR3 DNA follows: TGTGCCAGCAGTCCCCGACGCGGCGATGGCTACACCTTC. It specifies CASSPRRGDGYTF.

This sequence joins TRBV27 and TRBJ1-4; D unclear. This CDR3 region has 16 residues. The germline gives CDR1 MNHEY, CDR2 SMNVEV (reference sequence). Trimming pared 2 bases from V and 3 bases from J, leaving 13 bases between. The CDR3 coding sequence is TGTGCCAGCAGTTTAAGGGCCCCCGGGGCTAATGAAAAACTGTTTTTT. It is translated as CASSLRAPGANEKLFF.

V is TRBV6-5 and J is TRBJ2-3, with 10 bases aligning to TRBD2. V shed 2 bases and J 5 bases; nucleotides not matched to a gene: 4. The CDR3 runs 15 residues. Germline V lookup: CDR1 MNHEY, CDR2 SVGAGI. The CDR3 DNA reads TGTGCCAGCAGTTACCTAGCGGGAGAAAGAGATACGCAGTATTTT. This sequence encodes CASSYLAGERDTQYF.

The chain carries TRBV7-2 and TRBJ1-5, with D hard to call. This CDR3 spans 12 amino acids. The germline V gene encodes CDR1 SGHTA and CDR2 FQGNSA. Trimming shortened V by 4 bases and J by 4 bases, and 5 bases separated the two germline ends. The CDR3 sequence: CASSSINQPQHF. Here the CDR3 DNA reads TGTGCCAGCAGCTCCATTAATCAGCCCCAGCATTTT.

The rearrangement links TRBV19 to TRBJ1-3; D remains unclear. CDR3 length equals 13 residues. Germline V CDR1 and CDR2: LNHDA, SQIVND (reference sequence). The V end was cut by 8 bases, the J end by 0 bases, with 8 bases between. CDR3 nucleotide sequence: TGTGCCAGTTTGACAAACTCTGGAAACACCATATATTTT. Translation: CASLTNSGNTIYF.

The chain carries TRBV18 and TRBJ1-3, with D maybe TRBD1 (5 bases). The CDR3 sequence is 15 residues long. Germline V gene data show CDR1 as KGHSH and CDR2 as LQKENI. V was cut by 0 bases and J by 4 bases, with 10 bases left in between. The CDR3 DNA sequence: TGTGCCAGCTCACCACCAACCCGGGGGGGAAACACCATATATTTT. This codes for CASSPPTRGGNTIYF.

The chain has TRBV18 and TRBJ2-6; maybe TRBD2 (5 bases). There are 15 residues in the CDR3. The V end was cut by 5 bases, the J end by 0 bases, with 8 bases between. In germline, CDR1 is KGHSH, CDR2 LQKENI. CDR3 region: CASSEGPSGANVLTF. Here the CDR3 DNA reads TGTGCCAGCTCAGAGGGTCCCTCTGGGGCCAACGTCCTGACTTTC.

The chain links TRBV7-6 to TRBJ2-2, with a possible D match to TRBD2 (6 bases). The CDR3 has 16 residues. V lost 0 bases and J 0 bases, leaving 8 bases between the germline ends. Germline CDR1 and CDR2: SGHVS and FNYEAQ. CDR3 bases: TGTGCCAGCAGCTTAGCCGGGACTGCGAACACCGGGGAGCTGTTTTTT. Its protein is CASSLAGTANTGELFF. The variable domain in full, with the rest retrieved from reference TRBV7-6 and TRBJ2-2, is GAGVSQSPRYKVTKRGQDVALRCDPISGHVSLYWYRQALGQGPEFLTYFNYEAQQDKSGLPNDRFSAERPEGSISTLTIQRTEQRDSAMYRCASSLAGTANTGELFFGEGSRLTVL.

The genes are TRBV5-4 and TRBJ2-7; a possible D gene is TRBD1 (6 bases). Germline V gives CDR1 SGHNT, CDR2 YYREEE (reference sequence). V lost 4 bases and J lost 4, with 15 bases in between. The CDR3 runs 14 residues. CDR3 protein: CASSRTEAQYEQYF. The CDR3 nucleotides read TGTGCCAGCAGCCGGACAGAGGCCCAATACGAGCAGTACTTC.

With regard to this clone: Other DNA sequences in the same sample also yield this CDR3. This chain uses TRBV7-8 with TRBJ2-2; 10 bases fit TRBD2. Germline assignment: CDR1 SGHVS and CDR2 FQNEAQ. The CDR3 has 15 amino acids. Trimming at V came to 9 bases and at J to 4 bases, leaving 8 bases not matched to a gene. The chain's CDR3 is CASSLAGVTTGELFF. The CDR3 DNA is TGTGCCAGTTCCCTAGCGGGAGTAACCACCGGGGAGCTGTTTTTT.

This clone appeared once. This chain links TRBV19 with TRBJ1-2, with a weak D call TRBD1 (6 bases). This CDR3 comprises 14 residues. Trimming cost V 4 bases and J 7 bases, with 16 bases left between them. Germline CDR1 and CDR2: LNHDA and SQIVND (reference sequence). The CDR3 bases are TGTGCCAGTAGTAAGGACAGTCAGACGGGTGGCTACACCTTC. It codes for CASSKDSQTGGYTF.

The gene calls are TRBV7-8 and TRBJ2-1; D might be TRBD2 (6 bases). Germline lookup yields CDR1 SGHVS and CDR2 FQNEAQ. The CDR3 runs 14 residues. V lost 5 bases to trimming and J lost 6 bases, with 14 bases between them. The DNA of the CDR3 is TGTGCCAGCAGCCCGGGACTCAAGCCCAATGAGCAGTTCTTC. Encoded protein: CASSPGLKPNEQFF.

The V gene is TRBV19, the J gene TRBJ2-7, with TRBD2 identical over 8 bases. This CDR3 is 15 amino acids long. The germline V gene has CDR1 LNHDA and CDR2 SQIVND (reference sequence). V lost 1 base, J lost 1 base, and 3 bases stayed unmatched. Written as DNA, the CDR3 is TGTGCCAGTAGTATAGCAGCGGGAGTTTCCTACGAGCAGTACTTC. This encodes CASSIAAGVSYEQYF.

This chain connects TRBV27 to TRBJ2-7, with TRBD1 matching over 7 bases. This CDR3 has 18 amino acids. CDR1 MNHEY and CDR2 SMNVEV come from the germline V gene (reference sequence). Losses at the gene ends were 4 bases for V and 3 bases for J; bases not matched to a gene: 18. The CDR3 DNA is TGTGCCAGCAGTTCGACACGCCCCGGACAGGTAGGCTACTACGAGCAGTACTTC. Its protein product is CASSSTRPGQVGYYEQYF.

The V call is TRBV10-1, the J call TRBJ2-2, with 9 positions matching TRBD1. The CDR3 length is 13 residues. V was pared by 7 bases and J by 5 bases, with 2 bases of the junction left unmatched. Germline CDR1 is WNHNN and CDR2 is SYGVQD (reference sequence). The CDR3 spells CASKGQGTGELFF. The CDR3 nucleotides are TGCGCCAGCAAGGGACAGGGTACCGGGGAGCTGTTTTTT.

The DNA for the CDR3 is TGTGCCAGTAGTACACTAGCGGGAGGGCATGAGCAGTTCTTC. It yields the protein CASSTLAGGHEQFF. The chain combines TRBV19 with TRBJ2-1; 13 bases fit TRBD2. Germline CDR1 is LNHDA and CDR2 is SQIVND (reference sequence). The CDR3 has 14 amino acids. The J segment lost 8 bases and the V segment lost 4 bases, leaving 2 bases of the junction unmatched. Supplemented by reference TRBV19 and TRBJ2-1, the full variable domain reads DGGITQSPKYLFRKEGQNVTLSCEQNLNHDAMYWYRQDPGQGLRLIYYSQIVNDFQKGDIAEGYSVSREKKESFPLTVTSAQKNPTAFYLCASSTLAGGHEQFFGPGTRLTVL.

The chain couples TRBV7-6 to TRBJ2-7, with D possibly being TRBD2 (5 bases). The CDR3 totals 14 residues. CDR1 is SGHVS and CDR2 is FNYEAQ in the germline V gene. V was clipped by 5 bases and J by 6 bases, with 17 bases between them. The CDR3 nucleotides read TGTGCCAGCAGCGCCCGGTCTAGCCGTTCCGAGCAGTACTTC. Its translation: CASSARSSRSEQYF.

CDR3 amino acids: CASSLRLAAQETQYF. The CDR3 region has the DNA TGCGCCAGCAGCCTAAGACTAGCGGCCCAAGAGACCCAGTACTTC. The V and J genes are TRBV5-1 and TRBJ2-5; 9 positions agree with TRBD2. Germline V lookup: CDR1 SGHRS, CDR2 YFSETQ. The CDR3 runs to 15 residues. V gave up 4 bases and J gave up 1 base; unmatched junction bases: 5.

The rearrangement joins TRBV5-4 to TRBJ1-1; D gene ambiguous. Germline V gene data show CDR1 as SGHNT and CDR2 as YYREEE (reference sequence). The CDR3 extends over 16 amino acids. Trimming took 0 bases from V and 5 from J, leaving 17 bases between them. CDR3 sequence reads: CASSLGRIWARTEAFF. The CDR3, as DNA: TGTGCCAGCAGCTTGGGTCGCATCTGGGCACGGACTGAAGCTTTCTTT. Full variable domain (missing parts from reference TRBV5-4 and TRBJ1-1): ETGVTQSPTHLIKTRGQQVTLRCSSQSGHNTVSWYQQALGQGPQFIFQYYREEENGRGNFPPRFSGLQFPNYSSELNVNALELDDSALYLCASSLGRIWARTEAFFGQGTRLTVV.

The table lists this clone with a few counts. In nucleotides, the CDR3 is TGTGCCACCCGGACAGGGAGGACTGAAGCTTTCTTT. It yields the protein CATRTGRTEAFF. The gene calls are TRBV12-3 or TRBV12-4 and TRBJ1-1, with 8 bases lining up with TRBD1. The length of the CDR3 is 12 residues. V gave up 10 bases and J gave up 5 bases; unmatched junction bases: 6.